A single sample is the source of the 13 T cell receptor beta chains below, sequenced in a study of siplizumab effects on memory and regulatory T cells. Sequencing was performed with immunoSEQ multiplex PCR; in TCRdb, only in-frame clones are kept and a portion is missing. Of 100,000 or so clones listed, approximately 91% are singletons. The sequenced material came from CD4+ T cells sorted from blood. These receptors were collected from a human donor in good health. Some clones in this sample may be carry-over from other donors' samples.

V is TRBV6-5 and J is TRBJ2-3; TRBD2 aligns across 9 bases. V was clipped by 6 bases and J by 5 bases; unmatched bases: 6. There are 14 residues in the CDR3. Germline V gene sequence: CDR1 MNHEY, CDR2 SVGAGI. This chain's CDR3 is CASRLAGSGDTQYF. CDR3 DNA sequence: TGTGCCAGCAGGCTAGCGGGATCTGGAGATACGCAGTATTTT.

The gene calls are TRBV5-5 and TRBJ2-7, with 8 bases fitting TRBD1. The length of the CDR3 is 14 residues. The J segment lost 4 bases and the V segment lost 4 bases, leaving 7 bases of the junction unmatched. Germline values: CDR1 SGHKS, CDR2 YYEKEE (reference sequence). CDR3 in amino acids: CASSPGDRPYEQYF. The CDR3, as DNA: TGTGCCAGCAGCCCGGGGGACAGGCCATACGAGCAGTACTTC.

The genes are TRBV6-1 and TRBJ2-3; D unresolved. There are 13 residues in the CDR3. Germline V gives CDR1 MNHNS, CDR2 SASEGT. V lost 8 bases to trimming and J lost 1 base, with 10 bases between them. The CDR3 protein is CASGVRRTDTQYF. Here the CDR3 DNA reads TGTGCCAGCGGCGTAAGGCGCACAGATACGCAGTATTTT.

V and J are TRBV27 and TRBJ2-5, with D possibly matching TRBD2 (6 bases). The CDR3 length is 13 residues. CDR1 and CDR2 (germline): MNHEY, SMNVEV (reference sequence). Trimming cost V 6 bases and J 4 bases, with 12 bases left between them. The DNA of the CDR3 is TGTGCCAGCAGCCTCCGGGGAGGAGAGACCCAGTACTTC. As protein: CASSLRGGETQYF.

The J gene is TRBJ2-5, the V gene TRBV19, with 12 bases lining up with TRBD2. The CDR3 sequence is 16 residues long. Germline V gene lookup returns CDR1 LNHDA and CDR2 SQIVND (reference sequence). The V segment lost 5 bases and the J segment 4 bases; nucleotides outside the gene matches: 8. CDR3 sequence (DNA): TGTGCCAGTAGTCCCCGGGCTAGCGGGGGGGGAGAGACCCAGTACTTC. This sequence encodes CASSPRASGGGETQYF. Full variable domain (remainder filled in from reference TRBV19 and TRBJ2-5): DGGITQSPKYLFRKEGQNVTLSCEQNLNHDAMYWYRQDPGQGLRLIYYSQIVNDFQKGDIAEGYSVSREKKESFPLTVTSAQKNPTAFYLCASSPRASGGGETQYFGPGTRLLVL.

This clone has a single count. This chain joins TRBV4-1 and TRBJ2-3; D is undetermined. The CDR3 is 16 residues long. Germline CDR1 MGHRA, CDR2 YSYEKL. V lost 0 bases, J lost 4 bases, and 14 bases lay in between. The CDR3 loop is CASSQDRISSADTQYF. CDR3 in DNA: TGCGCCAGCAGCCAAGATCGCATAAGCTCAGCAGATACGCAGTATTTT.

This clone was seen only once. The gene calls are TRBV6-5 and TRBJ1-2; D is possibly TRBD1 (6 bases). The length of the CDR3 is 15 residues. Trimming removed 4 bases at V and 7 bases at J, with 19 bases between. CDR1 and CDR2 from the germline V gene are MNHEY and SVGAGI. This CDR3 is CASSFRGSEGGGYTF. The CDR3 nucleotides are TGTGCCAGCAGTTTCCGGGGCAGCGAAGGGGGTGGCTACACCTTC.

This clone was detected once. The chain has TRBV6-1 and TRBJ1-1; maybe TRBD1 (6 bases). CDR1 is MNHNS, CDR2 SASEGT, per germline. Trimming pared 1 base from V and 7 bases from J, leaving 16 bases between. This CDR3 has 15 amino acids. CDR3 sequence: CASSEGTQGTGEAFF. In DNA, the CDR3 is TGTGCCAGCAGTGAAGGGACACAGGGAACAGGTGAAGCTTTCTTT.

The chain combines TRBV19 with TRBJ2-7; 10 nucleotides match TRBD1. Germline CDR1 is LNHDA and CDR2 is SQIVND (reference sequence). This CDR3 is built from 18 residues. V dropped 5 bases and J dropped 7; count of bases not matched to a gene: 20. As DNA, the CDR3 is TGTGCCAGTAGTTATGAGATCCACGGCGGGACAGGGGTTAAAGAGCAGTACTTC. As protein: CASSYEIHGGTGVKEQYF.

The chain couples TRBV5-6 to TRBJ2-7; 7 bases are shared with TRBD1. Per the germline V gene, CDR1 is SGHDT and CDR2 is YYEEEE. V was pared by 4 bases and J by 3 bases, with 4 bases of the junction left unmatched. This CDR3 spans 13 amino acids. Here the CDR3 reads CASSTGTVYEQYF. The CDR3 DNA reads TGTGCCAGCAGCACCGGGACAGTCTACGAGCAGTACTTC. The full variable domain, with the rest looked up from reference TRBV5-6 and TRBJ2-7, is DAGVTQSPTHLIKTRGQQVTLRCSPKSGHDTVSWYQQALGQGPQFIFQYYEEEERQRGNFPDRFSGHQFPNYSSELNVNALLLGDSALYLCASSTGTVYEQYFGPGTRLTVT.

V gene TRBV19 combines with J gene TRBJ2-7; D gene unclear. Trimming left V 5 bases short and J 6 bases short, with 20 bases between. The germline CDR1 and CDR2 sequences are LNHDA and SQIVND (reference sequence). The CDR3 covers 15 residues. CDR3 loop: CASSRERTLWTEQYF. The DNA for the CDR3 is TGTGCCAGTAGTCGAGAAAGGACGCTATGGACCGAGCAGTACTTC.

The chain has TRBV7-2 and TRBJ2-3; D not certain. The V end was cut by 2 bases, the J end by 5 bases, with 5 bases between. This CDR3 is 12 amino acids long. Germline V lookup: CDR1 SGHTA, CDR2 FQGNSA. CDR3 loop: CASSLMGDTQYF. The CDR3 DNA reads as TGTGCCAGCAGCTTAATGGGAGATACGCAGTATTTT.

The V call is TRBV6-5, the J call TRBJ2-1, with TRBD2 as a possible D gene (5 bases). This CDR3 has 15 amino acids. Trimming stripped 6 bases from V and 0 bases from J, with 12 bases between. Per germline, CDR1 MNHEY and CDR2 SVGAGI. This chain's CDR3 is CASRGSGGSYNEQFF. The CDR3 nucleotides are TGTGCCAGCAGGGGGAGCGGCGGCTCCTACAATGAGCAGTTCTTC.